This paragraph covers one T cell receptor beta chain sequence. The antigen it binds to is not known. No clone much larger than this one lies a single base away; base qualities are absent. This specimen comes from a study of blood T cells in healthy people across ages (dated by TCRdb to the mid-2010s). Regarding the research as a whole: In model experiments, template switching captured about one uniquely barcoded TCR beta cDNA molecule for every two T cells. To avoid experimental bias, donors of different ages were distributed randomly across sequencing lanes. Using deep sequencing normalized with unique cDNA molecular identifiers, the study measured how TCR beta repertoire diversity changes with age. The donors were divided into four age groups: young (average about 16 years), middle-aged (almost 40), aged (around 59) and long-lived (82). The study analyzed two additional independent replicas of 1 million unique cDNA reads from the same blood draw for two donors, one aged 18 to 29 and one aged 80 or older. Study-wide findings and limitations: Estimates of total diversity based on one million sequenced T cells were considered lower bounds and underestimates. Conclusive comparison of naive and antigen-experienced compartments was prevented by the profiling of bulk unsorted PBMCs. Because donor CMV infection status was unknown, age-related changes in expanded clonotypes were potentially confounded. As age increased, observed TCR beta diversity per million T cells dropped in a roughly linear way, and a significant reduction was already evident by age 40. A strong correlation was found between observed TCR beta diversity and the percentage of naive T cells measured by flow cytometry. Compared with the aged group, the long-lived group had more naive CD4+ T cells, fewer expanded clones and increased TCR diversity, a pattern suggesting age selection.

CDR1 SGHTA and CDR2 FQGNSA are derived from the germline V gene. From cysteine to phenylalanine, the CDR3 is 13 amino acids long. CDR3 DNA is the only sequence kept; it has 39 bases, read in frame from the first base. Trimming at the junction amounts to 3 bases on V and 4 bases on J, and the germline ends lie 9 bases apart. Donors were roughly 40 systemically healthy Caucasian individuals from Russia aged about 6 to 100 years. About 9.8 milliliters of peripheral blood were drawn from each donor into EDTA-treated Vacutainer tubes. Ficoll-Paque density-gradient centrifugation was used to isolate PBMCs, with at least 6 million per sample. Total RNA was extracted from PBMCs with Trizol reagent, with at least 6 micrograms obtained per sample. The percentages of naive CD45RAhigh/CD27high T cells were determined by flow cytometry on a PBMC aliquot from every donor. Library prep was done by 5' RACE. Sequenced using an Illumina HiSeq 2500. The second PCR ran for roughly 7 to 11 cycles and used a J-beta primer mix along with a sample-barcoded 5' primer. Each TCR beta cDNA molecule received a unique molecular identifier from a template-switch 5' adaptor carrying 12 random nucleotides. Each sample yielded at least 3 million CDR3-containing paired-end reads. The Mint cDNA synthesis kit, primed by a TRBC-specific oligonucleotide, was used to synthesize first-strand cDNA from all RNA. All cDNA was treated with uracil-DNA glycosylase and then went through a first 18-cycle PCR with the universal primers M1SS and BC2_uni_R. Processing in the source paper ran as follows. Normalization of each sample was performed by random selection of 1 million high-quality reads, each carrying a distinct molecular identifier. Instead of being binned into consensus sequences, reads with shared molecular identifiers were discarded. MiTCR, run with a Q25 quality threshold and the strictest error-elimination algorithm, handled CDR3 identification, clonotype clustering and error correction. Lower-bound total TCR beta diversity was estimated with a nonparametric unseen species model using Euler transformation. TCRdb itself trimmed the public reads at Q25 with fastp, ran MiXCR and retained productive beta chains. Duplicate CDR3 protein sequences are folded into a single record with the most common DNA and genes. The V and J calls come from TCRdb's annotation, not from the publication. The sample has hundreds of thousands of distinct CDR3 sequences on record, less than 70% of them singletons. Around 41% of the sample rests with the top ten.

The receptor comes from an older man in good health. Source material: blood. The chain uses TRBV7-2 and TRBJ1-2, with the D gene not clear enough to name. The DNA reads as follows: TGTGCCAGCAGCTTTAAACAGATCTATGGCTACACCTTC. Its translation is CASSFKQIYGYTF.